The following is a T cell receptor beta chain sequence with its context. Its antigen remains undetermined. The record has no base qualities; no much larger clone is one base away. This entry comes from a study of neoadjuvant anti-PD-1 for oral cavity cancer (dated by TCRdb to the early 2020s). Describing the broader study: Before curative-intent surgical resection, most patients were given three to four biweekly doses of nivolumab at 3 mg/kg. Patients without progression received a fourth nivolumab dose around day 43 and underwent definitive surgical resection on days 50-56. Responders were defined as patients with complete response, partial response or stable disease by RECIST 1.1; non-responders were defined as patients with progression. The parent correlative cohort had about eleven patients and a response rate of 25% to 35%. Overall study outcomes, separate from this receptor: After neoadjuvant nivolumab, non-responders showed significantly higher T cell clonality (Gini index) in PBMCs than responders did. TCR analyses included only three patients per response group, and the authors called for larger cohorts for validation. Higher pretreatment blood TCRbeta clonality and lower post-treatment tumor TCRbeta clonality were correlated with higher pretreatment blood Treg/Th17 ratios.

CDR1 and CDR2, per the germline V gene, are SNHLY and FYNNEI. The junction shows trimming of 5 bases on V and 1 base on J, and the gene matches do not reach 6 bases of it. The CDR3 runs 16 amino acids, cysteine and phenylalanine included. The only DNA kept is the CDR3, 48 bases in frame from the first base. For deep sequencing, each PBMC sample was run in six replicates, with libraries mostly built from roughly 460 ng of input genomic DNA. TCRbeta libraries were prepared with the immunoSEQ hsTCRbeta kit according to the manufacturer's instructions. The finished libraries were brought together in one pool at approximately 3 nM, which was then read using an Illumina NovaSeq 6000 S4 flow cell. The authors' analysis ran thus. Raw data preprocessing and quality control were performed with the immunoSEQ Analyzer. The analysis was limited to productive rearrangements, and each clonotype was defined by a unique CDR3 amino acid sequence. Repertoire clonality was estimated as the Gini-Simpson index, computed with the R package tcR. Student's t test was used to compare Gini indices, and Pearson correlation was used to assess associations with tumor size change. Drawn from immuneACCESS, this table holds only the in-frame rearrangements with V and J called that TCRdb kept. Clones are partly lost; checked studies trace under half to an unresolved V gene and leave the rest unexplained. V and J calls and clone size follow that table, whereas D and trimming were derived from the DNA. In this sample the table shows about 72,000 clones, 80% to 90% of which occur a single time. The ten largest clones capture 3% to 3.5% of the sample.

The sample's time point, from its label and the paper: after neoadjuvant nivolumab, at surgical resection. Patients were newly diagnosed with stage II-IVA oral cavity squamous cell carcinoma and had received no prior systemic or radiation treatment. The cohort was made up of patients with locally advanced, HPV-negative oral cavity squamous cell carcinoma. Peripheral blood mononuclear cells were analyzed directly, without maintenance or expansion in culture. The samples were drawn from a longitudinal correlative study tied to a single-arm phase II trial testing neoadjuvant nivolumab in oral cavity squamous cell carcinoma. Subject-matched pre- and post-treatment PBMCs and tumors from three responders and three non-responders were subjected to genomic DNA-based TCRbeta sequencing. Peripheral blood mononuclear cells were collected before nivolumab treatment and again after treatment, at the time of surgery. The Maxwell RSC DNA from Cells kit was used to isolate genomic DNA from PBMCs.

The TCR comes from a person aged 35-79 years with oral cavity squamous cell carcinoma. Sample: PBMCs, taken after nivolumab (anti-PD-1) treatment. The rearranged chain carries TRBV2 and TRBJ2-1; 9 central nucleotides agree with TRBD1. The CDR3 loop reads CASSIPGQGSYNEQFF. At the DNA level, the sequence is TGTGCCAGCAGTATTCCGGGACAGGGATCCTACAATGAGCAGTTCTTC.